This T cell receptor beta chain was sequenced in a study of blood T cell repertoires in COVID-19. Assay used: immunoSEQ multiplex PCR; TCRdb lists only in-frame clones, some missing. Of 220,000 or so clones detected, roughly 80% appear once; the ten largest clones hold roughly 4.6%. CDR1 is LGHDT, CDR2 YNNKEL, per germline (reference sequence). The CDR3 contains 15 residues. V shed 1 base, J shed 3 bases, and the junction held 4 bases outside the gene matches. This chain joins TRBV3-1 (or the pseudogene TRBV3-2) and TRBJ1-1; TRBD1 aligns across 8 bases. The sequence was obtained from a woman aged 60-75 years who had recovered from COVID-19. The sequencing sample was made of peripheral blood. CDR3 nucleotides: TGTGCCAGCAGCCAAGCGACAGGGGAGTACACTGAAGCTTTCTTT. This gives the protein CASSQATGEYTEAFF.